Listed below are T cell receptor beta chains from one sample, sequenced in a study of blood T cell repertoires in COVID-19. TCRdb's copy holds only in-frame clones and misses some; the assay was immunoSEQ multiplex PCR. Among some 250,000 clones listed, 86% were seen once. Material for sequencing was peripheral blood. The receptor source for this set is an elderly man with acute or convalescent COVID-19. CDR3s include the opening cysteine and the closing phenylalanine or tryptophan. A D gene is named only where the DNA matches it firmly. For some rows the clone size is stated as once, few or many, or as a class when expanded; others skip it.

J gene	D gene	clone size	V gene	CDR3 DNA	CDR3 protein
TRBJ2-3	NA	NA	TRBV3-1/TRBV3-2	TGTGCCAGCAGTTCGAACTGGCAGGGCACAGATACGCAGTATTTT	CASSSNWQGTDTQYF
TRBJ2-1	NA	NA	TRBV9	TGTGCCAGCAGCGCTAGGGTGGGAGAAACTGGCCTACTCCTGTTCTTC	CASSARVGETGLLLFF
TRBJ2-1	NA	NA	TRBV5-1	TGCGCCAGCAGCTTGGAGGGTAGAGGGAGAAGAGTTTTGGGTGAGCAGTTCTTC	CASSLEGRGRRVLGEQFF
TRBJ2-2	NA	NA	TRBV29-1	TGCAGCGCTATGACTAGTCCCACCGGGGAGCTGTTTTTT	CSAMTSPTGELFF
TRBJ1-4	NA	NA	TRBV2	TGTGCCAGCATTTTACAGGGCCTCACAAATGAAAAACTGTTTTTT	CASILQGLTNEKLFF
TRBJ1-4	NA	NA	TRBV7-9	TGTGCCAGCAGCTTACAGGTTAATGAAAAACTGTTTTTT	CASSLQVNEKLFF
TRBJ2-7	TRBD2	few	TRBV10-3	TGTGCCATCAGTGAGCCCCGGGGCGGGAGCTCCTACGAGCAGTACTTC	CAISEPRGGSSYEQYF
TRBJ2-1	NA	NA	TRBV28	TGTGCCAGCTCACAGCTGCGGGACCCCAGCTCCTACAATGAGCAGTTCTTC	CASSQLRDPSSYNEQFF
TRBJ2-5	TRBD2	NA	TRBV5-4	TGTGCCAGCAGCCGGACTAGCGGGAGGGAAGAGACCCAGTACTTC	CASSRTSGREETQYF
TRBJ2-7	NA	many	TRBV5-8	TGTGCCAGCAGCTTGGAAGCCGGTGGCGGCTATTACTACGAGCAGTACTTC	CASSLEAGGGYYYEQYF
TRBJ1-1	NA	NA	TRBV4-2	TGTGCCAGCAGCCCTAGAGGGGGGAACACTGAAGCTTTCTTT	CASSPRGGNTEAFF
TRBJ2-5	NA	once	TRBV11-2	TGTGCCAGCAGCTCAGGCCTACAAGAGACCCAGTACTTC	CASSSGLQETQYF
TRBJ2-7	NA	NA	TRBV24-1	TGTGCCACCAGTGATACAGGGTCAGCGTCCTACGAGCAGTACTTC	CATSDTGSASYEQYF
TRBJ2-1	TRBD2	NA	TRBV7-2	TGTGCCAGCAGCGCCGCCAGCGGGGGGGCGTACAATGAGCAGTTCTTC	CASSAASGGAYNEQFF
TRBJ2-3	TRBD1	NA	TRBV24-1	TGTGCCACCAGTGATACGACAGGGAAAGGTGGTGCAGATACGCAGTATTTT	CATSDTTGKGGADTQYF
TRBJ2-5	NA	NA	TRBV11-2	TGTGCCAGCAGGGTGCAGGGTAGGGGTGAGACCCAGTACTTC	CASRVQGRGETQYF
TRBJ2-1	NA	NA	TRBV7-2	TGTGCCAGCAGCTTAGCGACAGCCAGCTCCTACAATGAGCAGTTCTTC	CASSLATASSYNEQFF
TRBJ1-6	NA	NA	TRBV6-1	TGTGCCAGCAGTGAAGTCCGGGGTTCACCCCTCCACTTT	CASSEVRGSPLHF
TRBJ2-3	NA	NA	TRBV27	TGTGCCAGCAGAGAAATGCGGGGGCGTAGCACAGATACGCAGTATTTT	CASREMRGRSTDTQYF
TRBJ2-3	NA	NA	TRBV9	TGTGCCAGCAGCCCCCGGGTAGCGGATACAGATACGCAGTATTTT	CASSPRVADTDTQYF
TRBJ2-5	NA	NA	TRBV5-1	TGCGCCAGCAGCCTGGTCTTTGGGACTCAAGAGACCCAGTACTTC	CASSLVFGTQETQYF
TRBJ2-6	TRBD2	NA	TRBV2	TGTGCCAGCTCGGGAGGGGCTTTTTCTGGGGCCAACGTCCTGACTTTC	CASSGGAFSGANVLTF
TRBJ1-5	NA	NA	TRBV24-1	TGTGCCACCAGTGACAGGGCGAGTCAGCCCCAGCATTTT	CATSDRASQPQHF